The 21 T cell receptor beta chains below were found in one sample sequenced in a study of T cell clonality in common variable immunodeficiency. Only in-frame clones appear in the TCRdb table, and some are missing; sequencing was by immunoSEQ multiplex PCR. The specimen gives 40,000 or so clones without singletons; the ten biggest hold around 2.8%. The specimen sequenced was peripheral blood mononuclear cells. The receptors stem from a person between 18 and 70 years old in good health.

A note on this clone: Read data end 3 residues before the CDR3 end; the end is taken from the germline J gene. The V gene is TRBV5-1, the J gene TRBJ1-1, with TRBD1 as a possible D gene (5 bases). This CDR3 comprises 13 residues. Germline V lookup: CDR1 SGHRS, CDR2 YFSETQ. Trimming stripped 1 base from V and 5 bases from J, with 9 bases between. The CDR3 here is CASSLRGGTEAFF. The covered CDR3 bases are TGCGCCAGCAGCTTGAGGGGAGGAACTGAA.

This clone has at least ten counts. The sequence runs out 3 residues before the end of the CDR3; the remainder is reconstructed from the germline J gene. The chain employs TRBV20-1 and TRBJ2-3, with a weak D call TRBD2 (6 bases). Germline V gene lookup returns CDR1 DFQATT and CDR2 SNEGSKA (reference sequence). V was cut by 6 bases and J by 4 bases, with 20 bases left in between. The CDR3 spans 15 residues. The CDR3 bases that were read are TGCAGTGCGCCTGGGACTCATACTATATCAGATACG. As protein: CSAPGTHTISDT. From start to end, the CDR3 is CSAPGTHTISDTQYF.

The sample holds many counts of this clone. The CDR3 here is CASFSGSGYNEQFF. The sequenced part of the CDR3 DNA is TGCGCCAGCTTTAGCGGGAGCGGATACAATGAG. V gene TRBV5-1 combines with J gene TRBJ2-1, with 9 nucleotides matching TRBD2. The sequence runs out 3 residues before the end of the CDR3; the remainder is reconstructed from the germline J gene. This CDR3 has 14 residues. With 7 bases clipped from V and 4 bases from J, the junction kept 6 bases outside the gene matches. Per germline, CDR1 SGHRS and CDR2 YFSETQ.

This clone was observed at least ten times. Read coverage stops 3 residues before the CDR3 terminus; the germline J gene supplies the remainder. V gene TRBV20-1 combines with J gene TRBJ2-7, with 7 bases fitting TRBD2. The CDR3 sequence is 15 residues long. V lost 6 bases, J lost 3 bases, and 14 bases stayed unmatched. In germline, CDR1 is DFQATT, CDR2 SNEGSKA (reference sequence). The covered CDR3 bases are TGCAGTGCCCCTTCCCCACTAGCGCCGAACTACGAG. Protein product: CSAPSPLAPNYE. The whole CDR3 sequence is CSAPSPLAPNYEQYF.

The sample holds many counts of this clone. The CDR3 end is not reached by the read, which stops 3 residues before it; the germline J gene fills it in. This chain connects TRBV11-2 to TRBJ1-1, with D perhaps matching TRBD1 (6 bases). Trimming pared 5 bases from V and 5 bases from J, leaving 18 bases between. The CDR3 runs 15 residues. CDR1 is SGHAT and CDR2 is FQNNGV in the germline V gene. CDR3 bases read: TGTGCCAGCAGCCCGACAGGTAGGAGATTAACTGAA. This gives the protein CASSPTGRRLTE. The entire CDR3 protein reads CASSPTGRRLTEAFF.

This clone was observed many times. The read ends 3 residues before the CDR3 terminus; that terminus is restored from the germline J gene. The J gene is TRBJ2-3, the V gene TRBV30, with TRBD1 as a possible D gene (5 bases). This CDR3 contains 15 residues. Trimming shortened V by 2 bases and J by 1 base, and 13 bases separated the two germline ends. Germline CDR1 is GTSNPN and CDR2 is SVGIG (reference sequence). The CDR3 DNA, read in part, is TGTGCCTGGAGTATGATGGGGCTGGGCACAGATACG. Protein sequence: CAWSMMGLGTDT. In full, the CDR3 is CAWSMMGLGTDTQYF.

This clone was recorded at least ten times. The read finishes 3 residues shy of the CDR3 end, and the germline J gene is used to complete it. This chain joins TRBV12-3 or TRBV12-4 and TRBJ2-7; 8 nucleotides agree with TRBD2. V lost 6 bases, J lost 6 bases, and 13 bases stayed unmatched. The CDR3 loop spans 15 amino acids. CDR3 amino acids: CASSGSGLAGSEQYF. CDR3 bases read: TGTGCCAGCAGCGGCTCAGGGCTAGCGGGTAGCGAG.

This clone was found many times. The read is 3 residues too short to cover the CDR3 end, so that end is filled in from the germline J gene. The chain links TRBV14 to TRBJ2-2; D might be TRBD1 (5 bases). The length of the CDR3 is 17 residues. CDR1 is SGHDN and CDR2 is FVKESK in the germline V gene. The CDR3 DNA, read in part, is TGTGCCAGCAGCCAAGACCGCGTGGGATCTGGGGCCAACGTG. Translating it yields CASSQDRVGSGANV. The full CDR3 reads CASSQDRVGSGANVLFF.

In regard to this clone: Read coverage stops 3 residues before the CDR3 terminus; the germline J gene supplies the remainder. The gene calls are TRBV18 and TRBJ1-1; 8 bases align to TRBD1. Germline V lookup: CDR1 KGHSH, CDR2 LQKENI. This CDR3 has 16 residues. The junction had 6 bases not matched to a gene; V was cut back by 3 bases and J by 0 bases. The DNA read from the CDR3 is TGTGCCAGCTCACCTGGACAGGGCTTCATGAACACTGAA. Amino acids: CASSPGQGFMNTE. The full-length CDR3 reads as CASSPGQGFMNTEAFF.

This clone was seen more than once but under ten times. The read finishes 3 residues shy of the CDR3 end, and the germline J gene is used to complete it. The chain links TRBV30 to TRBJ2-7; D is uncertain. V was clipped by 0 bases and J by 4 bases, with 13 bases between them. Germline CDR1 is GTSNPN and CDR2 is SVGIG (reference sequence). The CDR3 is 14 amino acids. CDR3 sequence: CAWSVGPAGYEQYF. The sequenced part of the CDR3 DNA is TGTGCCTGGAGTGTAGGGCCCGCTGGGTACGAG.

There are many counts of this clone. The read falls 3 residues short of the CDR3 end, and the missing part is taken from the germline J gene. The chain uses TRBV20-1 and TRBJ1-3; 7 bases are a match to TRBD1. Trimming removed 3 bases from V and 0 bases from J; junction bases left unmatched: 2. CDR1 and CDR2 (germline): DFQATT, SNEGSKA (reference sequence). This CDR3 is built from 14 residues. The CDR3 sequence: CSASPGGSGNTIYF. CDR3 DNA, as far as it was read: TGCAGTGCTAGTCCAGGGGGCTCTGGAAACACC.

This clone was seen many times. The CDR3 loop reads CASSADRGNTGELFF. The sequenced CDR3 bases are TGTGCCAGTAGTGCGGACAGGGGCAACACCGGGGAG. V gene TRBV19 combines with J gene TRBJ2-2; 9 nucleotides match TRBD1. The CDR3 end lies 3 residues beyond the end of the read and is filled in from the germline J gene. The V gene's germline CDR1 is LNHDA and CDR2 SQIVND (reference sequence). This CDR3 spans 15 amino acids. J was trimmed by 2 bases and V by 5 bases; bases with no gene match: 3. Supplemented by reference TRBV19 and TRBJ2-2, the full variable domain reads DGGITQSPKYLFRKEGQNVTLSCEQNLNHDAMYWYRQDPGQGLRLIYYSQIVNDFQKGDIAEGYSVSREKKESFPLTVTSAQKNPTAFYLCASSADRGNTGELFFGEGSRLTVL.

This clone came up many times. The read ends 3 residues shy of where the CDR3 ends; the end is completed using the germline J gene. This chain joins TRBV5-1 and TRBJ1-4; D unclear. This CDR3 comprises 14 residues. V lost 0 bases and J 3 bases, leaving 6 bases between the germline ends. Germline values: CDR1 SGHRS, CDR2 YFSETQ. CDR3 bases read: TGCGCCAGCAGCTTGGGGTCAGCTAATGAAAAA. Translated: CASSLGSANEK. The entire CDR3 reads CASSLGSANEKLFF.

This clone has a count of ten or more. The CDR3 extends 3 residues past the end of the read, so its final part is completed from the germline J gene. V is TRBV5-1 and J is TRBJ1-3; the D gene is possibly TRBD1 (5 bases). The V and J ends lost 4 bases and 0 bases respectively, with 11 bases between them. CDR3 length: 15 residues. Germline CDR1 and CDR2: SGHRS and YFSETQ. Here the CDR3 reads CASSVATDSGNTIYF. The covered CDR3 bases are TGCGCCAGCAGCGTGGCGACAGACTCTGGAAACACC.

This clone was detected many times. The read terminates 3 residues before the CDR3 end, so the remaining end is supplied by the germline J gene. The chain links TRBV29-1 to TRBJ2-1; tentatively, D is TRBD2 (6 bases). V was trimmed by 2 bases and J by 5 bases, leaving 13 bases between them. Looked up from germline, CDR1 is SQVTM and CDR2 is ANQGSEA. The CDR3 consists of 14 residues. The chain's CDR3 is CSVEKAGIHNEQFF. The DNA read from the CDR3 is TGCAGCGTTGAAAAGGCGGGAATCCACAATGAG.

This clone was seen at least ten times. With the read ending 3 residues before the CDR3 end, the germline J gene is used to fill in that end. The J gene is TRBJ2-3, the V gene TRBV28, with D unclear. CDR3 length: 14 amino acids. V was cut by 6 bases and J by 6 bases, with 16 bases left in between. Per the germline V gene, CDR1 is MDHEN and CDR2 is SYDVKM. The DNA read from the CDR3 is TGTGCCAGCAGCTCTCGGCCCGAAGGGGATACG. This sequence encodes CASSSRPEGDT. The whole CDR3 sequence is CASSSRPEGDTQYF.

This clone was seen a handful of times. The sequenced fragment ends 3 residues before the CDR3 boundary, so the rest is inferred from the germline J gene. J is TRBJ1-1 and V is TRBV7-9; 7 nucleotides line up with TRBD1. Germline V CDR1 and CDR2: SEHNR, FQNEAQ (reference sequence). CDR3 length: 14 amino acids. V shed 8 bases, J shed 4 bases, and the junction held 10 bases outside the gene matches. CDR3 region: CASARTGVGTEAFF. The covered CDR3 bases are TGTGCCAGCGCAAGAACAGGGGTGGGCACTGAA.

This clone showed up just a few times. The CDR3 goes on 3 residues after the read ends, and that part is filled in from the germline J gene. V gene TRBV2 combines with J gene TRBJ1-2; 9 bases line up with TRBD1. In germline, CDR1 is SNHLY, CDR2 FYNNEI. This CDR3 comprises 14 residues. The CDR3 bases that were read are TGTGCCAGCAGCGGGACAGGGCGTTCCTACGAC. This translates into CASSGTGRSYD. In full, the CDR3 reads CASSGTGRSYDYTF.

This clone was seen repeatedly, ten times or more. The read is 3 residues too short to cover the CDR3 end, so that end is filled in from the germline J gene. The gene calls are TRBV5-1 and TRBJ2-2; 9 positions agree with TRBD1. This CDR3 comprises 16 residues. J was trimmed by 4 bases and V by 3 bases; bases with no gene match: 7. The germline CDR1 and CDR2 sequences are SGHRS and YFSETQ. This CDR3 is CASSSPGQGITGELFF. The part of the CDR3 DNA that was read is TGCGCCAGCAGCTCACCGGGACAGGGAATCACCGGGGAG.

This clone was observed at least ten times. From the germline J gene comes the end of the CDR3, since the read stops 3 residues before it. This chain connects TRBV3-1 (or the pseudogene TRBV3-2) to TRBJ1-6; a weak D match, TRBD1 (5 bases). The germline CDR1 and CDR2 sequences are LGHDT and YNNKEL (reference sequence). CDR3 length: 15 residues. The ends were cut back, 0 bases at V and 7 bases at J, with 10 bases in the middle. CDR3 sequence reads: CASSQDLGGNSPLHF. CDR3 bases read: TGTGCCAGCAGCCAAGATCTCGGGGGAAATTCACCC.

Concerning this clone: The DNA ends 3 residues before the CDR3 does, and the rest of the CDR3 is filled in from the germline J gene. The rearrangement uses TRBV5-1 and TRBJ2-7; no clear D gene. Germline lookup yields CDR1 SGHRS and CDR2 YFSETQ. This CDR3 comprises 17 residues. V lost 2 bases and J 1 base, leaving 19 bases between the germline ends. The sequenced CDR3 bases are TGCGCCAGCAGCTTCACAGACCGAAACTCTCCTTCCTACGAG. It yields the protein CASSFTDRNSPSYE. The complete CDR3 reads CASSFTDRNSPSYEQYF.